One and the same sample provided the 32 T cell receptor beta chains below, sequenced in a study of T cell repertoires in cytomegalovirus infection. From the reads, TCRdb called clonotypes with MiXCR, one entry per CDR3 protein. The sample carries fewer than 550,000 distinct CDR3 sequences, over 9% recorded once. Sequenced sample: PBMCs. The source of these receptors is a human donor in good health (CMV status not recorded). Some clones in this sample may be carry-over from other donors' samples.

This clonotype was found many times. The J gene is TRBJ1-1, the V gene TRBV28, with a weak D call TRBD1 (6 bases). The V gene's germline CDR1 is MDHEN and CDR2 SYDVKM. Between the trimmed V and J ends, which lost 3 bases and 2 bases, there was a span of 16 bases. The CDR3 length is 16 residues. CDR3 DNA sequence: TGTGCCAGCAGTTTGGTGGACAGCCTGAGAAACACTGAAGCTTTCTTT. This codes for CASSLVDSLRNTEAFF.

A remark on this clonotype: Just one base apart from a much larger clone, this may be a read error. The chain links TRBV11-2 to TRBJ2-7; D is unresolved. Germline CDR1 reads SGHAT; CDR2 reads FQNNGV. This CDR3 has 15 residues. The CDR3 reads CVSSLDHVESYEQYF. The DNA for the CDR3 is TGTGTCAGCAGCTTAGATCATGTAGAGTCCTACGAGCAGTACTTC.

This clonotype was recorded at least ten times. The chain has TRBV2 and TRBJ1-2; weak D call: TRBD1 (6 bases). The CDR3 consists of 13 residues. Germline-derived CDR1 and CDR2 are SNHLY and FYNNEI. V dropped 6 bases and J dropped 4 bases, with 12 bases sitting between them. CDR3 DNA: TGTGCCAGCAGCCCTGGGACAAGCTATGGCTACACCTTC. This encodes CASSPGTSYGYTF.

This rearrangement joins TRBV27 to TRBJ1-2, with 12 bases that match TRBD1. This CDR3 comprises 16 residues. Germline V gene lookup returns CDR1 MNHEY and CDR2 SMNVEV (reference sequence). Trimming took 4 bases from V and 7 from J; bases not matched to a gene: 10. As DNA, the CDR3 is TGTGCCAGCAGTTCCGGGACAGGGGGCCTTGGAGGTGGCTACACCTTC. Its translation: CASSSGTGGLGGGYTF.

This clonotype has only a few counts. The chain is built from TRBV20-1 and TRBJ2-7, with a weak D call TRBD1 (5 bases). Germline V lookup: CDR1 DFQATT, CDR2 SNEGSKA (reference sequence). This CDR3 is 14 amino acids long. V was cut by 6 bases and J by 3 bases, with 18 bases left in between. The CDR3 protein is CSAPNDLQGYEQYF. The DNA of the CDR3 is TGCAGTGCCCCAAATGACCTGCAGGGCTACGAGCAGTACTTC.

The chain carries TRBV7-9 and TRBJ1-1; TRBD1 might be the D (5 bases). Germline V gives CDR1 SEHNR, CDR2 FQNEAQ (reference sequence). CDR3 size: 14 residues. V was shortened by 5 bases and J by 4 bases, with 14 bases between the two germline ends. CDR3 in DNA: TGTGCCAGCAGCCCGGCCAACGGGGGCACTGAAGCTTTCTTT. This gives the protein CASSPANGGTEAFF.

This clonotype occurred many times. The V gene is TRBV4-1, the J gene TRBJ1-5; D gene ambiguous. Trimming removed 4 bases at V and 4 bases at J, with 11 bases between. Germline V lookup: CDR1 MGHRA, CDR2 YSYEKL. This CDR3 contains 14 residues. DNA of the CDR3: TGCGCCAGCAGCCTCCGTGAGCGGAATCAGCCCCAGCATTTT. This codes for CASSLRERNQPQHF.

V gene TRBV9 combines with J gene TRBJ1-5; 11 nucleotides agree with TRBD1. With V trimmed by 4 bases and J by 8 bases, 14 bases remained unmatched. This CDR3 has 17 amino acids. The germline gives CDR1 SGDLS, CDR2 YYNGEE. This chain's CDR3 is CASSPNPGDRGSEPQHF. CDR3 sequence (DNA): TGTGCCAGCAGCCCTAACCCCGGGGACAGGGGGAGCGAGCCCCAGCATTTT.

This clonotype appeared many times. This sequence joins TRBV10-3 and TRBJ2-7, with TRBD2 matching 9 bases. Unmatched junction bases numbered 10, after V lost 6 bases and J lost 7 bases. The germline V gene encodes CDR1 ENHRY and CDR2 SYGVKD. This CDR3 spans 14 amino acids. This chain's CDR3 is CAISPLAGDQEQYF. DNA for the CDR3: TGTGCCATCAGCCCTTTAGCGGGAGATCAGGAGCAGTACTTC.

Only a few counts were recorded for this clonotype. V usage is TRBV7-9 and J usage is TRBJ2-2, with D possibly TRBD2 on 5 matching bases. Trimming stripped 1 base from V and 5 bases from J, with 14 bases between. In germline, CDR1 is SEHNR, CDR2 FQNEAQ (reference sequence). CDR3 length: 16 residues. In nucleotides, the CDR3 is TGTGCCAGCAGCTTAGGCGAAGGGTCGGGGACCGGGGAGCTGTTTTTT. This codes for CASSLGEGSGTGELFF.

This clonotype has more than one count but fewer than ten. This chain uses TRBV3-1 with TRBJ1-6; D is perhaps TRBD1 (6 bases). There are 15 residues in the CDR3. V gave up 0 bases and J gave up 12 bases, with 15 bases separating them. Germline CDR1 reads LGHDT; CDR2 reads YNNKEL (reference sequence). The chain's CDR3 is CASSQDLGGGRPLHF. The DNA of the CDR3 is TGTGCCAGCAGCCAAGATCTAGGGGGGGGACGACCCCTCCACTTT.

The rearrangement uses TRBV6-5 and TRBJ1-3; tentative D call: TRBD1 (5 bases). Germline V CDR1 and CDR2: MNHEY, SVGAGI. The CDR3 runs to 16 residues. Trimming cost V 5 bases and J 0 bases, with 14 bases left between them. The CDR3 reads CASSPTDSLSGNTIYF. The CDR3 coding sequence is TGTGCCAGCAGTCCGACCGACAGCCTCTCTGGAAACACCATATATTTT.

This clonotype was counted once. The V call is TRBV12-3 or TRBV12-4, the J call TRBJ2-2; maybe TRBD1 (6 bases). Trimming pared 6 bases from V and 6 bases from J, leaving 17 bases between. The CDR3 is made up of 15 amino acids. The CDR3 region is CASSPGHQLAGELFF. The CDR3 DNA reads TGTGCCAGCAGCCCGGGACACCAACTCGCCGGGGAGCTGTTTTTT.

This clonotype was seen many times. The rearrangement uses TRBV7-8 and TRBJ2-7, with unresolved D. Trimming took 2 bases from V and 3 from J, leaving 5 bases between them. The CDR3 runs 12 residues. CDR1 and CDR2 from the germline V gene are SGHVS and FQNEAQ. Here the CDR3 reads CASSLQDYEQYF. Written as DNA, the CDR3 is TGTGCCAGCAGCTTACAGGACTACGAGCAGTACTTC.

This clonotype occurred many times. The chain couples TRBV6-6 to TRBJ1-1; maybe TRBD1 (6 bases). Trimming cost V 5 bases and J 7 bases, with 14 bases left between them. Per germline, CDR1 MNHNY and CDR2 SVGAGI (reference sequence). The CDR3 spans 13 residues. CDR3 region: CASSTAEQGEAFF. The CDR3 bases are TGTGCCAGCAGTACAGCGGAACAGGGTGAAGCTTTCTTT.

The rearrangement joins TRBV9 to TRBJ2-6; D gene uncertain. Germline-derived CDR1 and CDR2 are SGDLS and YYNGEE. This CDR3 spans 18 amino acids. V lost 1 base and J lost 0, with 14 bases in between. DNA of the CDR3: TGTGCCAGCAGCGTACTACTCCGGGCCACCTCTGGGGCCAACGTCCTGACTTTC. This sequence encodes CASSVLLRATSGANVLTF.

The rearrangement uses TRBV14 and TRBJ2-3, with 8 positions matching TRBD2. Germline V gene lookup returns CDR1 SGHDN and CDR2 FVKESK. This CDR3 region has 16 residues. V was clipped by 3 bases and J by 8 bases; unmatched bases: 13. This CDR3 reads CASSQIAGSYIITQYF. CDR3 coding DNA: TGTGCCAGCAGCCAGATAGCGGGGAGTTATATTATTACGCAGTATTTT.

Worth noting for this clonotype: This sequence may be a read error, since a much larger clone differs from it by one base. The CDR3 DNA follows: TGTGCCAGCACCCCCCCCAGGGGGTCGGGTGAAAAACTGTTTTTT. Amino acid sequence: CASTPPRGSGEKLFF. The gene calls are TRBV28 and TRBJ1-4, with 7 positions matching TRBD1. J lost 7 bases, V lost 7 bases, and 12 bases had no gene match. In germline, CDR1 is MDHEN, CDR2 SYDVKM. The CDR3 length is 15 residues.

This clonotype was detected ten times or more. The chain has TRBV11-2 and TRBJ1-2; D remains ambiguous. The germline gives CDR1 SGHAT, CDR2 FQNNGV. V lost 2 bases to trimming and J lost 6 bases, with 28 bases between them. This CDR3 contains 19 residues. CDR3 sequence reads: CASSLSYGRRNLGGNGYTF. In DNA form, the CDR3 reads TGTGCCAGCAGCTTAAGCTACGGGAGGCGAAATCTAGGAGGGAATGGCTACACCTTC.

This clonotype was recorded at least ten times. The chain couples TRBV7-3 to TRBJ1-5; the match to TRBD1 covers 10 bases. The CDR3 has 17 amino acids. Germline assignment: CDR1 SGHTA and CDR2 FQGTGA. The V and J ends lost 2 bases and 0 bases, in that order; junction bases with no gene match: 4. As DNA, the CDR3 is TGTGCCAGCAGCTTATCCGGACAGGGGGATAGCAATCAGCCCCAGCATTTT. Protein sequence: CASSLSGQGDSNQPQHF.

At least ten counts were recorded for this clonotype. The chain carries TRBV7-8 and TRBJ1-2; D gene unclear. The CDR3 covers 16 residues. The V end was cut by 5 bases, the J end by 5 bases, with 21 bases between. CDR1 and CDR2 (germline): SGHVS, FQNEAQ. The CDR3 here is CASSLTRLAAVYGYTF. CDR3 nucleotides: TGTGCCAGCAGCCTGACCCGCCTCGCTGCCGTATATGGCTACACCTTC.

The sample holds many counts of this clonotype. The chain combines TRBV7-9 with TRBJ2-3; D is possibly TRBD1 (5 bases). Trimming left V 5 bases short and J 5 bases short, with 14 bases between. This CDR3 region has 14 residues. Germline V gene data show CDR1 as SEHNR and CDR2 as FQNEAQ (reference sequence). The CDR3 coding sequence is TGTGCCAGCAGCCCTAGACAGCGACAAGATACGCAGTATTTT. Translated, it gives CASSPRQRQDTQYF.

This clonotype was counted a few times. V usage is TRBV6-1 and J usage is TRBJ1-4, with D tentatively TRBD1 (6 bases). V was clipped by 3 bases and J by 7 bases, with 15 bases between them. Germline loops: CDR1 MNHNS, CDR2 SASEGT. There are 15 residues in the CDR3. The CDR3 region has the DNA TGTGCCAGCAGTGACCCGACAGGTTTGATTGAAAAACTGTTTTTT. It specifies CASSDPTGLIEKLFF.

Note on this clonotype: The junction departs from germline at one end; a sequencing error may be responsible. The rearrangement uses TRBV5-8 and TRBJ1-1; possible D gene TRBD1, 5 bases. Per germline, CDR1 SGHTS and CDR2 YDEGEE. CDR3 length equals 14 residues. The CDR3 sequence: CASRLGRMNTEAFF. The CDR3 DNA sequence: TGTGCCAGCCGCTTGGGGCGGATGAACACTGAAGCTTTCTTT.

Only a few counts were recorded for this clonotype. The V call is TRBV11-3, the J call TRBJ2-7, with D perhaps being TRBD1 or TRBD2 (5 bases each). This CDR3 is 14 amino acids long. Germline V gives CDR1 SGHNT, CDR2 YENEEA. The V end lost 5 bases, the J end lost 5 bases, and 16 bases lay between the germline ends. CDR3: CASSPGWGKDEQYF. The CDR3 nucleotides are TGTGCCAGCAGCCCGGGATGGGGGAAGGACGAGCAGTACTTC.

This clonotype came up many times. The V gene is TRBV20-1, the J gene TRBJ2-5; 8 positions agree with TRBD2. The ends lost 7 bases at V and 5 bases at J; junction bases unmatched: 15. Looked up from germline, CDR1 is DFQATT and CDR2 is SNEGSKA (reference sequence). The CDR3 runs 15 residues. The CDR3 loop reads CSGRAGVGPLETQYF. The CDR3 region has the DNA TGCAGTGGAAGAGCGGGAGTAGGCCCGCTGGAGACCCAGTACTTC.

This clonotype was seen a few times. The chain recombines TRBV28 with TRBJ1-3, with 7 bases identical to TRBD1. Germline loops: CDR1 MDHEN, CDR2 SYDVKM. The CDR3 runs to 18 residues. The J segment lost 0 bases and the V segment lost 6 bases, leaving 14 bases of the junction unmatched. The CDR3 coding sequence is TGTGCCAGCAGCTCAGGACAGGTTATCCGCTCCTCTGGAAACACCATATATTTT. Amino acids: CASSSGQVIRSSGNTIYF.

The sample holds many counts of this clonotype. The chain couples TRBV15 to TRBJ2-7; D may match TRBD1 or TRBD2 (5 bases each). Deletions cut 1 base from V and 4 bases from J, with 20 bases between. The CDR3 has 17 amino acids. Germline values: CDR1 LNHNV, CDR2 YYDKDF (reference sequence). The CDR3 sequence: CATSRVEVHGARYEQYF. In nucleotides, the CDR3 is TGTGCCACCAGCAGAGTTGAAGTGCACGGGGCGCGGTACGAGCAGTACTTC.

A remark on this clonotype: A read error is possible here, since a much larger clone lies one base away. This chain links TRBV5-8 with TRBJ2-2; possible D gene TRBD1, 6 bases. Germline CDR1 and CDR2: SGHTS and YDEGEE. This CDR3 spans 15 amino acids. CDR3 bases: TGCGCCGGCAGCCTGTGGACAGCGAACACCGGGGAGCTGTTTTTT. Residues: CAGSLWTANTGELFF.

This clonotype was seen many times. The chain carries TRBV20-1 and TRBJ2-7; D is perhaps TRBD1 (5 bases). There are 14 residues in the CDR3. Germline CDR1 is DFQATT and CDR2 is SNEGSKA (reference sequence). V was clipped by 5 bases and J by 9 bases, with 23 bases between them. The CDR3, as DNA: TGCAGTGCTTACGACAGAGTACTTCCTACGAGGCAGTACTTC. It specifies CSAYDRVLPTRQYF.

The CDR3 nucleotides read TGTGCCAGCAGCTCGCAACAGGGATCTGGGAAAGAGACCCAGTACTTC. Translation: CASSSQQGSGKETQYF. The chain carries TRBV5-4 and TRBJ2-5; TRBD1 might be the D (6 bases). This CDR3 contains 16 residues. Deletions cut 3 bases from V and 3 bases from J, with 18 bases between. From germline, CDR1 is SGHNT and CDR2 YYREEE (reference sequence).

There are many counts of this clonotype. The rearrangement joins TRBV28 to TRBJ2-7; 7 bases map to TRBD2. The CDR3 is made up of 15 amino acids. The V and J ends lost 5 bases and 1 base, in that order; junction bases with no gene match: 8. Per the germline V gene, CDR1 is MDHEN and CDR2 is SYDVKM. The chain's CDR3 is CASSPRLAGSYEQYF. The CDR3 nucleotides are TGTGCCAGCAGTCCACGATTAGCGGGTTCCTACGAGCAGTACTTC.